These 13 T cell receptor beta chains share one sample of origin, sequenced in a study of blood T cell repertoires in COVID-19. Data came from immunoSEQ multiplex PCR; TCRdb stores just in-frame clones and leaves some out. Of around 78,000 clones in the sample, roughly 88% are singletons; the top ten hold 0.95% to 1.3%. Sequences were obtained from peripheral blood. The receptors come from a woman aged 45-65 years in a cohort sampled during active COVID-19.

This chain links TRBV19 with TRBJ1-2; D not resolved. Germline V CDR1 and CDR2: LNHDA, SQIVND (reference sequence). The CDR3 has 13 residues. V gave up 5 bases and J gave up 8 bases, with 15 bases separating them. The CDR3 protein is CASSAGSAGGYTF. As DNA, the CDR3 is TGTGCCAGTAGTGCAGGATCGGCGGGCGGCTACACCTTC.

The V and J genes are TRBV27 and TRBJ1-5, with 7 bases lining up with TRBD1. V lost 8 bases to trimming and J lost 5 bases; unmatched junction nucleotides: 6. The CDR3 is made up of 13 amino acids. Germline V CDR1 and CDR2: MNHEY, SMNVEV (reference sequence). As DNA, the CDR3 is TGTGCCAGCGCACAGGGGACCCATCAGCCCCAGCATTTT. This encodes CASAQGTHQPQHF.

This chain uses TRBV3-1 (or the pseudogene TRBV3-2) with TRBJ2-7; no reliable D call. CDR1 is LGHDT and CDR2 is YNNKEL in the germline V gene (reference sequence). The CDR3 totals 14 residues. V gave up 4 bases and J gave up 4 bases, with 14 bases separating them. CDR3 DNA sequence: TGTGCCAGCAGCCTCCCCGGAATGCGGTACGAGCAGTACTTC. Its translation is CASSLPGMRYEQYF.

The chain links TRBV5-1 to TRBJ2-7; TRBD1 might be the D (6 bases). V lost 2 bases to trimming and J lost 7 bases, with 19 bases between them. CDR3 length: 15 amino acids. Germline lookup yields CDR1 SGHRS and CDR2 YFSETQ. The CDR3 sequence is CASSFLFRGQMEQYF. Here the CDR3 DNA reads TGCGCCAGCAGCTTCCTTTTTCGGGGACAAATGGAGCAGTACTTC.

The rearrangement uses TRBV6-2 or TRBV6-3 and TRBJ1-1; tentative D call: TRBD1 (5 bases). The germline V gene has CDR1 MNHEY and CDR2 SVGEGT. V lost 5 bases, J lost 1 base, and 8 bases lay in between. This CDR3 is 13 amino acids long. Here the CDR3 reads CASSLTENTEAFF. CDR3 bases: TGTGCCAGCAGTCTGACAGAGAACACTGAAGCTTTCTTT.

This clone has a handful of counts. The chain uses TRBV7-9 and TRBJ2-1; 7 bases agree with TRBD2. This CDR3 is 15 amino acids long. V lost 2 bases and J lost 3; bases outside the gene matches: 4. Germline V gives CDR1 SEHNR, CDR2 FQNEAQ (reference sequence). This chain's CDR3 is CASSLPGGVYNEQFF. CDR3 nucleotide sequence: TGTGCCAGCAGCTTACCGGGAGGAGTCTACAATGAGCAGTTCTTC.

The V and J genes are TRBV7-8 and TRBJ1-5; 7 nucleotides align to TRBD1. V gave up 5 bases and J gave up 6 bases; unmatched junction bases: 7. The germline V gene encodes CDR1 SGHVS and CDR2 FQNEAQ. The CDR3 loop spans 14 amino acids. Here the CDR3 reads CASSPGGRTQPQHF. CDR3 coding DNA: TGTGCCAGCAGCCCAGGGGGTAGGACTCAGCCCCAGCATTTT. Full variable domain (outside the CDR3, taken from reference TRBV7-8 and TRBJ1-5): GAGVSQSPRYKVAKRGQDVALRCDPISGHVSLFWYQQALGQGPEFLTYFQNEAQLDKSGLPSDRFFAERPEGSVSTLKIQRTQQEDSAVYLCASSPGGRTQPQHFGDGTRLSIL.

The rearrangement links TRBV7-3 to TRBJ2-5; a weak D match, TRBD1 (5 bases). The CDR3 extends over 14 amino acids. CDR1 is SGHTA, CDR2 FQGTGA, per germline. The ends were cut back, 2 bases at V and 5 bases at J, with 12 bases in the middle. The CDR3 loop is CASSLFGRAETQYF. CDR3 DNA sequence: TGTGCCAGCAGCTTATTCGGCAGGGCGGAGACCCAGTACTTC.

This rearrangement joins TRBV5-4 to TRBJ2-7; TRBD1 aligns across 7 bases. V lost 3 bases, J lost 5 bases, and 5 bases stayed unmatched. Germline CDR1 reads SGHNT; CDR2 reads YYREEE (reference sequence). The CDR3 is made up of 13 amino acids. The CDR3 spells CASSSDRSHEQYF. The CDR3 region has the DNA TGTGCCAGCAGCTCGGACAGGTCGCACGAGCAGTACTTC. Full variable domain (missing parts from reference TRBV5-4 and TRBJ2-7): ETGVTQSPTHLIKTRGQQVTLRCSSQSGHNTVSWYQQALGQGPQFIFQYYREEENGRGNFPPRFSGLQFPNYSSELNVNALELDDSALYLCASSSDRSHEQYFGPGTRLTVT.

This CDR3 is CAWELLVNTEAFF. The CDR3 nucleotides read TGTGCCTGGGAACTCCTGGTGAACACTGAAGCTTTCTTT. The V call is TRBV30, the J call TRBJ1-1; D is unclear. The CDR3 length is 13 residues. CDR1 is GTSNPN and CDR2 is SVGIG in the germline V gene (reference sequence). Trimming cost V 5 bases and J 0 bases, with 10 bases left between them.

This chain joins TRBV5-4 and TRBJ2-7, with D tentatively TRBD2 (6 bases). This CDR3 region has 15 residues. The germline V gene has CDR1 SGHNT and CDR2 YYREEE (reference sequence). V lost 0 bases and J lost 0, with 10 bases in between. Here the CDR3 DNA reads TGTGCCAGCAGCTTGGAAGGACTACGCTCCTACGAGCAGTACTTC. Translation gives CASSLEGLRSYEQYF.

The chain carries TRBV5-1 and TRBJ1-1; 7 nucleotides align to TRBD1. The J segment lost 0 bases and the V segment lost 10 bases, leaving 6 bases of the junction unmatched. Germline V CDR1 and CDR2: SGHRS, YFSETQ. The CDR3 has 13 residues. The CDR3 DNA reads as TGCGCCTCCAGTGGGACAGTGAACACTGAAGCTTTCTTT. As protein: CASSGTVNTEAFF.

The sample holds one count of this clone. The chain uses TRBV24-1 and TRBJ1-2; D not resolved. The CDR3 is 14 amino acids. Trimming removed 3 bases at V and 4 bases at J, with 11 bases between. CDR1 KGHDR and CDR2 SFDVKD come from the germline V gene. CDR3: CATSDPRGTYGYTF. CDR3 coding DNA: TGTGCCACCAGTGATCCTCGGGGAACCTATGGCTACACCTTC.